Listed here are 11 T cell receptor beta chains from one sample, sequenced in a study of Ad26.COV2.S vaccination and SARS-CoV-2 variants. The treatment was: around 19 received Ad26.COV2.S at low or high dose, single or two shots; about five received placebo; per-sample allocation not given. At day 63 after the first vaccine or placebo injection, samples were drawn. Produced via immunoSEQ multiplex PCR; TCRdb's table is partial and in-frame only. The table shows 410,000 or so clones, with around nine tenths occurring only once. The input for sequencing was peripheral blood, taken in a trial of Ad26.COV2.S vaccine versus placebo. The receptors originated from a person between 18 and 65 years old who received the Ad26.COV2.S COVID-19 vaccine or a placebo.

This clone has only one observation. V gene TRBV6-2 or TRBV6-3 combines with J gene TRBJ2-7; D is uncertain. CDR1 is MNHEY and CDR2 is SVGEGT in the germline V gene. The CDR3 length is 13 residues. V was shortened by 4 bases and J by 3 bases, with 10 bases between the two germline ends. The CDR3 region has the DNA TGTGCCAGCAGTTTCAATACGTTCTACGAGCAGTACTTC. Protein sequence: CASSFNTFYEQYF.

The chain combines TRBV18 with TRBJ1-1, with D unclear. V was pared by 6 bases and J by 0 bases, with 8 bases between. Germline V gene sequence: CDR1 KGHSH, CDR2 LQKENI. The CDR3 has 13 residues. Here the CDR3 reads CASSPQLNTEAFF. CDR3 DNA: TGTGCCAGCTCTCCGCAGCTGAACACTGAAGCTTTCTTT.

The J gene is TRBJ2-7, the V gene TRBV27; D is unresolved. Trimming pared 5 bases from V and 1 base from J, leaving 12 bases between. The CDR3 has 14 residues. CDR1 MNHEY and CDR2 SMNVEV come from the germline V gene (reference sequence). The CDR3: CASSPRADSYEQYF. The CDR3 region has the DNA TGTGCCAGCAGTCCTCGCGCGGATTCCTACGAGCAGTACTTC.

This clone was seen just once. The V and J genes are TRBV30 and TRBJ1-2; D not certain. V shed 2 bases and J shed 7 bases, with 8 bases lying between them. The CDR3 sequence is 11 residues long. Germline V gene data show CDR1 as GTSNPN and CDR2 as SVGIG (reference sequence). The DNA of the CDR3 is TGTGCCTGGAGTCGTGGGGTTGGCTACACCTTC. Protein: CAWSRGVGYTF. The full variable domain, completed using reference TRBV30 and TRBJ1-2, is SQTIHQWPATLVQPVGSPLSLECTVEGTSNPNLYWYRQAAGRGLQLLFYSVGIGQISSEVPQNLSASRPQDRQFILSSKKLLLSDSGFYLCAWSRGVGYTFGSGTRLTVV.

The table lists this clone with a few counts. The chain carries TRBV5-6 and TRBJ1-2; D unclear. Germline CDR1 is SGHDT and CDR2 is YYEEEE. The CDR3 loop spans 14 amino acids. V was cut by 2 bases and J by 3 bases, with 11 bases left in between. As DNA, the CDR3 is TGTGCCAGCAGCTTAAAAGATGGGTACTATGGCTACACCTTC. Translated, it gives CASSLKDGYYGYTF.

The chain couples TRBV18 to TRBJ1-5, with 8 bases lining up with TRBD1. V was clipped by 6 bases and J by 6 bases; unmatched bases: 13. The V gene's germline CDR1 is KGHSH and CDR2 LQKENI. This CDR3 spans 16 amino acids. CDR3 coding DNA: TGTGCCAGCTCCCGAGAAACAGGGGGAGGCCTTCAGCCCCAGCATTTT. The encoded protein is CASSRETGGGLQPQHF.

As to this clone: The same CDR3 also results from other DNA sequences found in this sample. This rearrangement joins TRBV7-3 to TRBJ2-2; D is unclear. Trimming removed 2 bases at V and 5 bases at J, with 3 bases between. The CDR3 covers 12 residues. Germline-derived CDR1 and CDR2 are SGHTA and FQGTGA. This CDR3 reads CASSLGTGELFF. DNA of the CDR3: TGTGCCAGCAGCTTAGGGACCGGGGAGCTGTTTTTT.

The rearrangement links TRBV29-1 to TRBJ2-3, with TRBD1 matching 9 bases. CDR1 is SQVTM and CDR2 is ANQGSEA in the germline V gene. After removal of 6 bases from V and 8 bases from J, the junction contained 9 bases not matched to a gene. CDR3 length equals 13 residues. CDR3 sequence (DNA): TGCAGCGTACGGGACAGGGTAATAGGTACGCAGTATTTT. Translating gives CSVRDRVIGTQYF.

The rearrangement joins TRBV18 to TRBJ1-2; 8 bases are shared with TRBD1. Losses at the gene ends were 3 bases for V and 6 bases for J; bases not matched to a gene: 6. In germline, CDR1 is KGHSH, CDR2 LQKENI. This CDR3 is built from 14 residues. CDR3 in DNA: TGTGCCAGCTCACCGCAGACAGGGGCGGATGGCTACACCTTC. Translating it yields CASSPQTGADGYTF.

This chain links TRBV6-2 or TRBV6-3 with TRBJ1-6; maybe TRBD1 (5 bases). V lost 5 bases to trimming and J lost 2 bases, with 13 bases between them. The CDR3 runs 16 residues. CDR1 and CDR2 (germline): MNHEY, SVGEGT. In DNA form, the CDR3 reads TGTGCCAGCAGTCGACCGGGACGGACCTATAATTCACCCCTCCACTTT. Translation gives CASSRPGRTYNSPLHF.

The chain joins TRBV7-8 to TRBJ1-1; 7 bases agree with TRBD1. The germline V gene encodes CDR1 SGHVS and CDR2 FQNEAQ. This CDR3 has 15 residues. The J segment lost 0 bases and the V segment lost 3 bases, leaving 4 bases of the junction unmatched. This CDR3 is CASSLWGTVNTEAFF. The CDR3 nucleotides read TGTGCCAGCAGCTTGTGGGGGACAGTGAACACTGAAGCTTTCTTT.